The rows below give T cell receptor beta chains drawn from one sample of a study of T-cell reconstitution after alpha-beta-depleted transplantation in children. In TCRdb, the PCR reads were re-called with MiXCR into one record per CDR3 protein. In the table there are around 500,000 distinct CDR3 sequences, approximately 12% of which are singletons. Sequencing used PBMCs from the stem cell graft donor, obtained from the stem cell graft. The source of these receptors is a human donor who donated a stem cell graft to a child with combined immunodeficiency. Each CDR3 is given with its conserved first and last residue.

j_call v_call cdr3_aa
TRBJ2-7 TRBV4-3 CASREGFQGAYEQYF
TRBJ2-7 TRBV27 CASSAGTSGEDEQYF
TRBJ1-1 TRBV7-3 CASSPQGGRGTEAFF
TRBJ2-3 TRBV29-1 CSVEGGVAGGRPTDTQYF
TRBJ2-7 TRBV4-3 CASSQDFPGGLPYEQYF
TRBJ2-1 TRBV7-7 CASSPAGRYNEQFF
TRBJ1-4 TRBV7-2 CASSLNMGGTGDEKLFF
TRBJ2-7 TRBV14 CASSTAVSTYEQYF
TRBJ2-7 TRBV5-4 CASSLEGVRDSSYEQYF
TRBJ1-4 TRBV10-3 CAISESRDEKLFF
TRBJ2-7 TRBV7-6 CASSLAQETYEQYF
TRBJ2-7 TRBV30 CAFISGTPTSEQYF
TRBJ2-1 TRBV9 CASSGELAGGPAEQFF
TRBJ2-5 TRBV6-1 CASSELAGVSETQYF
TRBJ1-6 TRBV7-9 CASSTHPGQGASPLHF
TRBJ2-1 TRBV24-1 CATSTRLAGGGNEQFF
TRBJ2-7 TRBV30 CAWRRLRTGPEQYF
TRBJ1-5 TRBV4-1 CASSQGHYSNQPQHF
TRBJ2-1 TRBV7-2 CASSSPGLSNEQFF
TRBJ1-5 TRBV20-1 CSARERDSRTQPQHF
TRBJ1-2 TRBV10-3 CAISDPGNYGYTF
TRBJ2-1 TRBV12-3/TRBV12-4 CASSLRGLDEQFF
TRBJ1-3 TRBV5-1 CASSPNTNSGNTIYF
TRBJ2-3 TRBV15 CATSRDLGTSGTARSTDTQYF
TRBJ2-7 TRBV29-1 CSVGPLPRVAGGDEQYF
TRBJ1-2 TRBV11-2 CASSLLYGYTF
TRBJ2-5 TRBV12-3/TRBV12-4 CASSFGSTGQETQYF
TRBJ2-5 TRBV20-1 CSARLMGETQYF
TRBJ2-1 TRBV7-3 CASSPRVGTDYNEQFF
TRBJ2-3 TRBV9 CASSAGGTSGSDTQYF
TRBJ2-1 TRBV6-2/TRBV6-3 CASSSGQFNEQFF
TRBJ1-2 TRBV10-3 CAINVRGYGYTF
TRBJ2-5 TRBV27 CASTVGRETQYF
TRBJ1-4 TRBV7-9 CASSLAGTEKLFF
TRBJ1-5 TRBV2 CASRTTQNQPQHF
TRBJ2-5 TRBV9 CASSVGTGGQETQYF
TRBJ1-5 TRBV25-1 CASSLETRAGNQPQHF
TRBJ2-1 TRBV12-3/TRBV12-4 CASSPQGLSYNEQFF
TRBJ2-7 TRBV5-1 CASSSSGRSYEQYF
TRBJ2-1 TRBV7-3 CASSPFDINEQFF
TRBJ2-7 TRBV29-1 CSVERWGGNEQYF
TRBJ2-5 TRBV3-1 CASSQGPRGRGETQYF
TRBJ1-2 TRBV4-3 CASSTHRGQGYTF
TRBJ2-1 TRBV2 CASNKFVQPNDEQFF
TRBJ1-5 TRBV15 CATSREGGEPDQPQHF
TRBJ2-2 TRBV9 CASSPGPSNTGELFF
TRBJ1-3 TRBV12-3/TRBV12-4 CASTPGHSGNTIYF
TRBJ2-3 TRBV24-1 CATSDFRLAEKSGTDTQYF
TRBJ2-5 TRBV11-1 CASSSDPRLAGDQETQYF
TRBJ2-6 TRBV7-3 CASSLNGQGSGANVLTF
TRBJ1-1 TRBV6-2/TRBV6-3 CASSWGYTEAFF
TRBJ2-5 TRBV10-3 CAISADYQETQYF